One T cell receptor beta chain is described in this entry. The CDR3 runs 16 residues. Germline trimming cut 5 bases from V and 7 bases from J; bases unmatched to any gene: 13. Germline V CDR1 and CDR2: SGDLS, YYNGEE. The data originate from a study of blood T cell repertoires in COVID-19. Overall study context: Acute-phase and convalescent COVID-19 samples originated in the United States, Italy and Spain. PBMCs, B-cell-depleted T cells, or T cells were the source of the cDNA or gDNA that made up the material.

Original processing methods: How many nucleated cells were present was estimated from reference gene primer amplification. Sequencing was performed with immunoSEQ multiplex PCR; in TCRdb, only in-frame clones are kept and a portion is missing. That table gives V, J and clone size, and the DNA gave D and trimming. The data show 25,000 or so clones, roughly four fifths seen once. The receptor was isolated from a human donor in a cohort sampled during active COVID-19. The chain has TRBV9 and TRBJ2-2, with TRBD2 matching over 8 bases. The sample consisted of peripheral blood. The CDR3 DNA reads TGTGCCAGCAGTCCGGGGGGGCTTAGTGGAGGCGGGGAGCTGTTTTTT. This encodes CASSPGGLSGGGELFF.